This T cell receptor beta chain is from a study of molecular identifiers for immune sequencing clone quantification (dated by TCRdb to the late 2010s). Regarding the complete study: For a replicate experiment, RNA from around 20,000 or 99,000 naive CD8 T cells was divided into five aliquots, of which four were sequenced. CD8 T cells were used in a methods study to benchmark molecular-identifier clustering-based TCR repertoire sequencing (MIDCIRS) and TCR RNA copy counting. Overall study results and their limits: When barcode sub-clustering was omitted, TCR diversity was inflated by chimeric consensus sequences, with chimeras reaching as high as 47%. Naive libraries contained spiked-in Jurkat TCR RNA (around ten copies' worth), which is not part of the donor repertoire. Highly expanded clone sizes could be underestimated if identical TCR molecules share a barcode. A single cell's worth of spiked-in Jurkat TCR RNA was reported detectable even among one million naive CD8 T cells. About 3 recovered TCR RNA copies per cell were obtained by modeling, versus roughly 10 by digital PCR, implying a capture efficiency of 25% to 30%. In CMV-specific effector cells, clones with more than 20 RNA copies accounted for over 97% of molecules, whereas in naive cells such clones accounted for under 1%.

Between the V and J ends, shortened by 0 bases and 0 bases respectively, the junction contains 15 bases. CDR1 and CDR2 (DFQATT, SNEGSKA) derive from the germline V gene (reference sequence). Taken from cysteine to phenylalanine, the CDR3 has 16 residues. The DNA shown is the 48-base CDR3, in frame from base 1. The protocol used for the library was PCR. Sequenced on an Illumina HiSeq 4000. Preparation of bulk TCR libraries followed a previously described approach, with the TCR primers listed in Table S5. Purification of total RNA was performed with the Qiagen AllPrep DNA/RNA kit. Before analysis, reads from multiple sequencing runs of the same library were pooled. Under the source paper's analysis protocol: Reads were retained only if their TCR constant sequence matched exactly, and those retained reads were trimmed to 150 nt and grouped according to their 12-nt molecular barcodes. Reads in each barcode group were sub-clustered using a 15% Levenshtein threshold, and a quality-weighted consensus sequence was built for each RNA molecule. Non-functional sequences were discarded, and so were lower-count sequences lying one edit away from another sequence. Barcode sub-clusters with fewer than 20% of the maximum read count were removed, based on fitting two negative binomial distributions. The public reads were quality trimmed at Q25 with fastp and then assembled into clones with MiXCR by TCRdb, keeping productive beta chains. Rows merge per CDR3 protein into single entries with the most common DNA and genes. The V and J calls follow TCRdb's processing rather than the paper's. The sample includes about 89,000 distinct CDR3 sequences, with around 17% observed a single time. Roughly 0.85% of the sample rests with the top ten.

Libraries of naive CD8 T cells were built from about 20,000 to 1,000,000 sorted cells, with 10%, 30% or 50% of the purified RNA used. Naive CD8 T cells, defined as CD8+CD4-CCR7+CD45RA+, were FACS-sorted into RLT Plus buffer on a BD FACSAria II. Around 11 TCR copies' worth of Jurkat RNA were spiked into about 20,000-1,000,000 naive CD8 T cell samples to test detection sensitivity. Enrichment of CD8 T cells was done with RosetteSep CD8+ T Cell Enrichment Cocktail plus Ficoll-Paque, and ACK red cell lysis came afterward. Ten or more counts support this clonotype. The target of this receptor is not known. The sample holds no much larger clone one base away, and base qualities are not on file.

Rearrangement joined TRBV20-1 to TRBJ2-7; matching of 6 bases hints at TRBD1 as the D gene. The sequence came from a human donor in good health. Some libraries in this study had Jurkat cell RNA spiked in. Sequenced material: naive CD8+ T cells from blood, with Jurkat cell RNA spiked in. Read against the paper, the sample's cell subset or site label means: FACS-sorted CD8+CD4-CCR7+CD45RA+ naive T cells. The DNA is TGCAGTGCTAGAGAACCCCACAGGGCGAGCTCCTACGAGCAGTACTTC. Protein translation: CSAREPHRASSYEQYF.